This entry lists 27 T cell receptor beta chains sequenced from one sample in a study of T cell responses to AZD1222 COVID-19 vaccine (dated by TCRdb to about 2021). The library was produced with the immunoSEQ multiplex PCR assay. Entries here come from immuneACCESS through TCRdb and include only in-frame sequences with V and J called. Some clones fail to appear in such tables; in the studies checked, an unresolved V gene covers under half of the shortfall, and the cause of the remainder is unknown. The sample table shows tens of thousands of clones, and 75% to 90% are seen once. The ten top clones hold 6% to 7.5% of the sample. According to the study, the label for this sample's time point signals: about 28 days (+/-7) after the second vaccine dose. The material was peripheral blood, obtained 28 days after the second AZD1222 dose. The receptors shown here come from an adult who received the AZD1222 COVID-19 vaccine.

The chain carries TRBV28 and TRBJ1-1, with 9 nucleotides matching TRBD1. The V and J ends lost 6 bases and 10 bases, in that order; junction bases with no gene match: 12. This CDR3 has 14 residues. From germline, CDR1 is MDHEN and CDR2 SYDVKM. CDR3 in amino acids: CASSTPTRGQGAFF. In DNA, the CDR3 is TGTGCCAGCAGCACTCCTACCCGGGGACAGGGAGCTTTCTTT.

The gene calls are TRBV30 and TRBJ1-5; D gene unclear. Trimming cost V 0 bases and J 4 bases, with 7 bases left between them. Germline assignment: CDR1 GTSNPN and CDR2 SVGIG (reference sequence). The CDR3 length is 13 residues. This chain's CDR3 is CAWSVRQNQPQHF. For the CDR3, the DNA is TGTGCCTGGAGTGTACGTCAGAATCAGCCCCAGCATTTT. Variable domain in full (rest from reference TRBV30 and TRBJ1-5): SQTIHQWPATLVQPVGSPLSLECTVEGTSNPNLYWYRQAAGRGLQLLFYSVGIGQISSEVPQNLSASRPQDRQFILSSKKLLLSDSGFYLCAWSVRQNQPQHFGDGTRLSIL.

This chain connects TRBV27 to TRBJ1-2; tentative D call: TRBD1 (6 bases). Germline V lookup: CDR1 MNHEY, CDR2 SMNVEV (reference sequence). There are 18 residues in the CDR3. V was shortened by 0 bases and J by 4 bases, with 21 bases between the two germline ends. For the CDR3, the DNA is TGTGCCAGCAGTTTATCGCTTATTTTTGACAGGTATAGCTATGGCTACACCTTC. This gives the protein CASSLSLIFDRYSYGYTF.

The gene calls are TRBV14 and TRBJ1-1; D is undetermined. V was trimmed by 1 base and J by 0 bases, leaving 12 bases between them. The CDR3 is 16 residues long. Germline CDR1 SGHDN, CDR2 FVKESK. CDR3 protein: CASSQGVSRLNTEAFF. The CDR3 DNA follows: TGTGCCAGCAGCCAAGGCGTTAGCCGCTTGAACACTGAAGCTTTCTTT.

The chain combines TRBV18 with TRBJ1-2; 10 bases align to TRBD1. This CDR3 spans 15 amino acids. Per the germline V gene, CDR1 is KGHSH and CDR2 is LQKENI. V trimming: 3 bases; J trimming: 8 bases; junction bases outside the gene matches: 9. DNA of the CDR3: TGTGCCAGCTCACCGTCGACAGGGGGCGCGAAGGGCTACACCTTC. Its protein product is CASSPSTGGAKGYTF. Variable domain in full (rest from reference TRBV18 and TRBJ1-2): NAGVMQNPRHLVRRRGQEARLRCSPMKGHSHVYWYRQLPEEGLKFMVYLQKENIIDESGMPKERFSAEFPKEGPSILRIQQVVRGDSAAYFCASSPSTGGAKGYTFGSGTRLTVV.

The chain is built from TRBV2 and TRBJ1-2; D possibly corresponds to TRBD1 (5 bases). Trimming cost V 5 bases and J 8 bases, with 15 bases left between them. There are 13 residues in the CDR3. Germline values: CDR1 SNHLY, CDR2 FYNNEI. The CDR3 region is CASSREGFGGYTF. The CDR3 DNA reads TGTGCCAGCAGTCGGGAGGGGTTTGGAGGCTACACCTTC.

The rearrangement uses TRBV6-5 and TRBJ1-1; 9 nucleotides line up with TRBD1. The CDR3 runs to 15 residues. The ends lost 4 bases at V and 6 bases at J; junction bases unmatched: 9. Germline V lookup: CDR1 MNHEY, CDR2 SVGAGI. The CDR3 nucleotides are TGTGCCAGCAGTTCTGTGTGGGGACAGGGATCTGAAGCTTTCTTT. It translates to CASSSVWGQGSEAFF.

This chain connects TRBV6-5 to TRBJ2-1; a possible D gene is TRBD1 (7 bases). Germline V gene data show CDR1 as MNHEY and CDR2 as SVGAGI. The CDR3 has 13 residues. The CDR3 sequence is CAGGAGGLGEQFF. The CDR3 DNA reads TGTGCGGGCGGGGCAGGGGGTTTAGGGGAGCAGTTCTTC.

This chain connects TRBV4-1 to TRBJ1-3, with 8 bases aligning to TRBD1. With V trimmed by 1 base and J by 0 bases, 2 bases remained unmatched. Germline V gene sequence: CDR1 MGHRA, CDR2 YSYEKL. CDR3 length: 16 amino acids. The CDR3 sequence is CASSQGQGSSGNTIYF. The CDR3 coding sequence is TGCGCCAGCAGCCAAGGACAGGGGAGCTCTGGAAACACCATATATTTT.

The chain uses TRBV19 and TRBJ1-5; D is possibly TRBD1 (6 bases). The V gene's germline CDR1 is LNHDA and CDR2 SQIVND (reference sequence). The CDR3 is 14 amino acids. V shed 2 bases and J shed 2 bases, with 7 bases lying between them. The DNA for the CDR3 is TGTGCCAGTAGTATACCAGGGGGCAATCAGCCCCAGCATTTT. Amino acid sequence: CASSIPGGNQPQHF.

The sample holds a few counts of this clone. The genes are TRBV6-2 or TRBV6-3 and TRBJ2-7; perhaps D is TRBD1 or TRBD2 (5 bases each). CDR1 is MNHEY, CDR2 SVGEGT, per germline. The CDR3 covers 16 residues. Trimming left V 0 bases short and J 3 bases short, with 15 bases between. CDR3 residues: CASSYSGGLSIYEQYF. The CDR3 DNA is TGTGCCAGCAGTTACTCTGGGGGTCTGTCGATCTACGAGCAGTACTTC.

V gene TRBV28 combines with J gene TRBJ1-3, with TRBD1 matching over 8 bases. The CDR3 runs to 17 residues. V was clipped by 5 bases and J by 0 bases; unmatched bases: 9. CDR1 is MDHEN, CDR2 SYDVKM, per germline. In DNA, the CDR3 is TGTGCCAGCAGTCCGCGGACAGGGCGACTCTCTGGAAACACCATATATTTT. Its translation is CASSPRTGRLSGNTIYF.

The CDR3 region is CASSPRSLGVNEQFF. As DNA, the CDR3 is TGCGCCAGCAGCCCCAGGTCCCTTGGGGTTAATGAGCAGTTCTTC. The V call is TRBV5-1, the J call TRBJ2-1, with no clear D. The ends were cut back, 4 bases at V and 7 bases at J, with 18 bases in the middle. The CDR3 is made up of 15 amino acids. Germline loops: CDR1 SGHRS, CDR2 YFSETQ.

This chain connects TRBV4-2 to TRBJ2-6; 7 nucleotides agree with TRBD1. There are 16 residues in the CDR3. The V gene end was trimmed by 2 bases and the J gene end by 2 bases; junction bases not matched to a gene: 3. Germline V gene lookup returns CDR1 LGHNA and CDR2 YNFKEQ. The CDR3 sequence: CASSQPDRAGANVLTF. The CDR3 bases are TGTGCCAGCAGCCAACCTGACAGGGCTGGGGCCAACGTCCTGACTTTC.

The gene calls are TRBV18 and TRBJ1-2; 8 nucleotides line up with TRBD1. The V gene end was trimmed by 3 bases and the J gene end by 4 bases; junction bases not matched to a gene: 10. Germline values: CDR1 KGHSH, CDR2 LQKENI. This CDR3 spans 16 amino acids. DNA for the CDR3: TGTGCCAGCTCACCGGGAGGGGCAGGGGGCGTCTATGGCTACACCTTC. Encoded protein: CASSPGGAGGVYGYTF.

V gene TRBV15 combines with J gene TRBJ2-7; no clear D gene. The CDR3 is made up of 14 amino acids. Germline-derived CDR1 and CDR2 are LNHNV and YYDKDF (reference sequence). With 0 bases removed from V and 1 base from J, the gap between germline ends came to 7 bases. The CDR3 DNA reads as TGTGCCACCAGCAGAGACCCTGGGTCCTACGAGCAGTACTTC. Translation gives CATSRDPGSYEQYF.

This clone appeared once. The genes are TRBV4-1 and TRBJ2-1; 7 bases map to TRBD2. V dropped 2 bases and J dropped 3; count of bases not matched to a gene: 4. The CDR3 length is 15 residues. Germline CDR1 reads MGHRA; CDR2 reads YSYEKL. This CDR3 is CASSQTGGYYNEQFF. The CDR3 nucleotides are TGCGCCAGCAGCCAAACGGGGGGATACTACAATGAGCAGTTCTTC.

The chain carries TRBV11-3 and TRBJ2-7; the D is unclear. Germline V gene sequence: CDR1 SGHNT, CDR2 YENEEA. CDR3 length: 15 residues. Trimming shortened V by 0 bases and J by 6 bases, and 15 bases separated the two germline ends. CDR3 sequence reads: CASSLDVLSSREQYF. The CDR3, as DNA: TGTGCCAGCAGCTTAGATGTATTGAGTTCTCGCGAGCAGTACTTC.

The CDR3 nucleotides read TGTGCCAGCAGCGGAGTTGGCAGGGGTTATGGCTACACCTTC. Amino acids: CASSGVGRGYGYTF. The chain combines TRBV5-4 with TRBJ1-2; the D gene is possibly TRBD1 (6 bases). The CDR3 extends over 14 amino acids. The germline V gene has CDR1 SGHNT and CDR2 YYREEE (reference sequence). V was trimmed by 4 bases and J by 5 bases, leaving 15 bases between them. The entire variable domain, with the rest obtained from reference TRBV5-4 and TRBJ1-2, is as follows: ETGVTQSPTHLIKTRGQQVTLRCSSQSGHNTVSWYQQALGQGPQFIFQYYREEENGRGNFPPRFSGLQFPNYSSELNVNALELDDSALYLCASSGVGRGYGYTFGSGTRLTVV.

This sequence joins TRBV7-9 and TRBJ2-7; D ambiguous. This CDR3 has 15 amino acids. With 5 bases removed from V and 3 bases from J, the gap between germline ends came to 17 bases. The germline V gene encodes CDR1 SEHNR and CDR2 FQNEAQ (reference sequence). The CDR3 bases are TGTGCCAGCAGCCGTGGCGGCGGAGCAAACTACGAGCAGTACTTC. It codes for CASSRGGGANYEQYF.

The V gene is TRBV18, the J gene TRBJ2-7; 9 nucleotides line up with TRBD1. Per germline, CDR1 KGHSH and CDR2 LQKENI. V was pared by 4 bases and J by 3 bases, with 7 bases of the junction left unmatched. CDR3 length: 15 amino acids. The CDR3 DNA reads as TGTGCCAGCTCACGACCCGGGACAGGGTACTACGAGCAGTACTTC. As protein: CASSRPGTGYYEQYF.

The chain combines TRBV27 with TRBJ2-3; 9 nucleotides agree with TRBD1. Germline V gene lookup returns CDR1 MNHEY and CDR2 SMNVEV (reference sequence). The CDR3 contains 14 residues. J was trimmed by 7 bases and V by 5 bases; bases with no gene match: 7. The CDR3: CASSPGTGKNTQYF. The CDR3 nucleotides are TGTGCCAGCAGTCCCGGGACAGGGAAAAATACGCAGTATTTT.

The rearrangement joins TRBV28 to TRBJ2-7, with no clear D. V lost 6 bases and J 0 bases, leaving 12 bases between the germline ends. The CDR3 length is 14 residues. Germline V gene sequence: CDR1 MDHEN, CDR2 SYDVKM. The CDR3 nucleotides are TGTGCCAGCAGGTTGTTGGGCTCCTCCTACGAGCAGTACTTC. It translates to CASRLLGSSYEQYF.

Comments on this clone: The identical CDR3 is also encoded by other nucleotide sequences in the sample. CDR3 bases: TGTGCCAGCTCACCCGGGACAGAGAATCAGCCCCAGCATTTT. Translating gives CASSPGTENQPQHF. This chain connects TRBV18 to TRBJ1-5; 7 positions agree with TRBD1. This CDR3 is 14 amino acids long. Germline values: CDR1 KGHSH, CDR2 LQKENI. Germline trimming cut 3 bases from V and 4 bases from J; bases unmatched to any gene: 3. The variable domain in full, completed from reference TRBV18 and TRBJ1-5, reads NAGVMQNPRHLVRRRGQEARLRCSPMKGHSHVYWYRQLPEEGLKFMVYLQKENIIDESGMPKERFSAEFPKEGPSILRIQQVVRGDSAAYFCASSPGTENQPQHFGDGTRLSIL.

The chain is built from TRBV6-6 and TRBJ1-2; no definite D call. Germline loops: CDR1 MNHNY, CDR2 SVGAGI (reference sequence). The length of the CDR3 is 13 residues. The V and J ends lost 2 bases and 2 bases respectively, with 6 bases between them. CDR3 protein: CASSYGQNYGYTF. As DNA, the CDR3 is TGTGCCAGCAGTTACGGGCAGAACTATGGCTACACCTTC.

V usage is TRBV5-1 and J usage is TRBJ2-5; D ambiguous. The germline CDR1 and CDR2 sequences are SGHRS and YFSETQ. Trimming removed 5 bases at V and 5 bases at J, with 7 bases between. CDR3 size: 11 residues. The CDR3 reads CASSYWETQYF. CDR3 DNA sequence: TGCGCCAGCAGTTATTGGGAGACCCAGTACTTC.

The V gene is TRBV11-3, the J gene TRBJ2-5, with 11 nucleotides matching TRBD2. The germline V gene has CDR1 SGHNT and CDR2 YENEEA. V trimming: 2 bases; J trimming: 5 bases; junction bases outside the gene matches: 10. The CDR3 has 17 residues. The CDR3 region is CASSLTALAGGGETQYF. In DNA form, the CDR3 reads TGTGCCAGCAGCTTAACCGCCCTAGCGGGAGGAGGGGAGACCCAGTACTTC.